Shown below are 28 T cell receptor beta chains from a single sample sequenced in a study of a mutant IDH1 vaccine in newly diagnosed glioma. For these TCRs, the target antigens are not known. Produced via immunoSEQ multiplex PCR; TCRdb's table is partial and in-frame only. The sample lists about 54,000 clones, 75% to 85% occurring once. The sample's time point: week 5, during vaccination. The study gave 300 ug of mutant IDH1 20-mer peptide per vaccine dose, with topical imiquimod. The sequenced sample was PBMCs, obtained from a glioma patient whose treatment included an IDH1 peptide vaccine. Receptors originate from a man younger than 40 with glioma.

This chain connects TRBV19 to TRBJ2-7; TRBD1 aligns across 8 bases. The germline V gene has CDR1 LNHDA and CDR2 SQIVND (reference sequence). CDR3 length: 15 residues. Trimming cost V 4 bases and J 0 bases; bases outside gene matches: 5. The CDR3 region has the DNA TGTGCCAGTAGTAGATGGACAGGGAACTCCTACGAGCAGTACTTC. Amino acids: CASSRWTGNSYEQYF.

The V and J genes are TRBV2 and TRBJ2-7; D is perhaps TRBD2 (5 bases). The germline V gene encodes CDR1 SNHLY and CDR2 FYNNEI. There are 12 residues in the CDR3. V lost 8 bases, J lost 3 bases, and 11 bases lay in between. The CDR3 here is CASSKRDYEQYF. CDR3 DNA sequence: TGTGCCAGCTCAAAGAGGGACTACGAGCAGTACTTC.

V gene TRBV10-2 combines with J gene TRBJ1-5, with 7 bases aligning to TRBD1. The CDR3 contains 15 residues. Germline CDR1 is WSHSY and CDR2 is SAAADI. Trimming took 4 bases from V and 3 from J; bases not matched to a gene: 6. The CDR3 sequence is CASSGSGGLNQPQHF. The DNA for the CDR3 is TGCGCCAGCAGTGGGTCAGGGGGGCTCAATCAGCCCCAGCATTTT.

The V call is TRBV4-1, the J call TRBJ1-6, with a tentative D call TRBD1 (5 bases). Germline V gene data show CDR1 as MGHRA and CDR2 as YSYEKL. The CDR3 consists of 17 residues. The ends were cut back, 1 base at V and 3 bases at J, with 13 bases in the middle. CDR3 protein: CASSQGFRGDYNSPLHF. Here the CDR3 DNA reads TGCGCCAGCAGCCAAGGGTTTAGGGGAGACTATAATTCACCCCTCCACTTT.

The genes are TRBV15 and TRBJ2-4; TRBD2 is a possible D gene (5 bases). V dropped 1 base and J dropped 3 bases, with 16 bases sitting between them. Germline loops: CDR1 LNHNV, CDR2 YYDKDF (reference sequence). The CDR3 is 17 residues long. The CDR3 region has the DNA TGTGCCACCAGCAGAGGTAACGGAGGTTCGGGCAAAAACATTCAGTACTTC. Residues: CATSRGNGGSGKNIQYF.

A single count supports this clone. The chain has TRBV23-1 and TRBJ2-6; no clear D. TRBV23-1 is sorted into the ORF group, with uncertain function. The CDR3 length is 18 residues. V lost 2 bases to trimming and J lost 5 bases, with 19 bases between them. The CDR3 spells CASSQAVTQQSRANVLTF. DNA for the CDR3: TGCGCCAGCAGTCAAGCAGTTACGCAACAAAGTCGGGCCAACGTCCTGACTTTC.

This chain uses TRBV13 with TRBJ2-7; TRBD1 or TRBD2 may be the D gene (5 bases each). Trimming took 3 bases from V and 7 from J, leaving 13 bases between them. This CDR3 spans 13 amino acids. From germline, CDR1 is PRHDT and CDR2 FYEKMQ (reference sequence). CDR3 DNA sequence: TGTGCCAGCAGCTTTGGGGGACCGGGGGAGCAGTACTTC. Translating gives CASSFGGPGEQYF.

The V gene is TRBV6-5, the J gene TRBJ1-2; D is uncertain. Germline assignment: CDR1 MNHEY and CDR2 SVGAGI. The CDR3 sequence is 12 residues long. The ends were cut back, 2 bases at V and 6 bases at J, with 7 bases in the middle. CDR3 coding DNA: TGTGCCAGCAGTTACGCTCGAGATGGCTACACCTTC. Its translation is CASSYARDGYTF.

J is TRBJ2-7 and V is TRBV6-5; D remains ambiguous. The CDR3 length is 11 residues. Trimming pared 0 bases from V and 7 bases from J, leaving 4 bases between. The germline V gene has CDR1 MNHEY and CDR2 SVGAGI. The CDR3 loop is CASSYSDEQYF. CDR3 in DNA: TGTGCCAGCAGTTACTCGGATGAGCAGTACTTC.

The table lists this clone with a few counts. The V and J genes are TRBV2 and TRBJ1-4, with 11 bases matching TRBD1. The CDR3 consists of 15 residues. The germline V gene encodes CDR1 SNHLY and CDR2 FYNNEI. V shed 4 bases, J shed 8 bases, and the junction held 6 bases outside the gene matches. CDR3 DNA sequence: TGTGCCAGCAGTGGCAGGACAGGGGGCATAGAAAAACTGTTTTTT. This gives the protein CASSGRTGGIEKLFF.

The chain links TRBV7-9 to TRBJ2-7, with 8 bases lining up with TRBD1. The CDR3 has 15 residues. V gave up 1 base and J gave up 2 bases; unmatched junction bases: 4. Germline values: CDR1 SEHNR, CDR2 FQNEAQ (reference sequence). The CDR3 spells CASSLVRDRTYEQYF. The CDR3 region has the DNA TGTGCCAGCAGCTTAGTACGGGACAGGACCTACGAGCAGTACTTC.

This rearrangement joins TRBV5-4 to TRBJ1-2; possibly TRBD1 for D (6 bases). This CDR3 region has 13 residues. Germline lookup yields CDR1 SGHNT and CDR2 YYREEE (reference sequence). V was pared by 4 bases and J by 4 bases, with 11 bases between. CDR3 sequence reads: CASSQDSVYGYTF. CDR3 DNA sequence: TGTGCCAGCAGCCAGGACAGCGTCTATGGCTACACCTTC.

This clone has a handful of counts. Written as DNA, the CDR3 is TGCGCCAGCAGCCAAGATGAATTGCCACCCCTCCACTTT. Residues: CASSQDELPPLHF. This chain links TRBV4-1 with TRBJ1-6; D not certain. Trimming shortened V by 0 bases and J by 11 bases, and 8 bases separated the two germline ends. Per the germline V gene, CDR1 is MGHRA and CDR2 is YSYEKL. The CDR3 is made up of 13 amino acids.

The chain combines TRBV27 with TRBJ2-3, with D uncertain. The CDR3 runs to 14 residues. The V gene lost 0 bases and the J gene lost 3 bases, with 7 bases spanning the gap. Germline assignment: CDR1 MNHEY and CDR2 SMNVEV (reference sequence). The CDR3 spells CASSLSPRTDTQYF. The CDR3 coding sequence is TGTGCCAGCAGTTTATCCCCCCGGACAGATACGCAGTATTTT.

The chain uses TRBV6-6 and TRBJ1-1; unclear D gene. The germline V gene encodes CDR1 MNHNY and CDR2 SVGAGI (reference sequence). This CDR3 is 16 amino acids long. Trimming stripped 6 bases from V and 8 bases from J, with 25 bases between. CDR3 sequence reads: CASRSRRLEPVSEAFF. The DNA of the CDR3 is TGTGCCAGCAGGAGTCGTAGGTTGGAGCCTGTGAGCGAAGCTTTCTTT.

This CDR3 reads CASSAASGTGELFF. CDR3 DNA: TGTGCCAGCAGTGCGGCTAGCGGGACCGGGGAGCTGTTTTTT. The chain links TRBV6-4 to TRBJ2-2; 8 bases are shared with TRBD2. Per the germline V gene, CDR1 is MRHNA and CDR2 is SNTAGT. This CDR3 spans 14 amino acids. V gave up 4 bases and J gave up 5 bases; unmatched junction bases: 3.

The chain recombines TRBV4-1 with TRBJ2-3; maybe TRBD2 (6 bases). The CDR3 has 17 amino acids. Germline V gene data show CDR1 as MGHRA and CDR2 as YSYEKL. V was pared by 7 bases and J by 0 bases, with 20 bases between. The CDR3 reads CASTPTGLPASTDTQYF. CDR3 in DNA: TGCGCCAGCACCCCGACGGGACTCCCGGCTAGCACAGATACGCAGTATTTT.

The chain combines TRBV4-1 with TRBJ2-3; D remains ambiguous. Per the germline V gene, CDR1 is MGHRA and CDR2 is YSYEKL. The V and J ends lost 0 bases and 3 bases respectively, with 7 bases between them. This CDR3 is 14 amino acids long. The CDR3 sequence is CASSQDSITDTQYF. DNA for the CDR3: TGCGCCAGCAGCCAAGATAGTATTACAGATACGCAGTATTTT.

CDR3 region: CASGLDGAYEQYF. The CDR3 DNA is TGTGCTAGTGGTTTGGACGGCGCCTACGAGCAGTACTTC. V and J are TRBV12-5 and TRBJ2-7, with unresolved D. Germline CDR1 and CDR2: LGHNT and FRNRAP. CDR3 size: 13 residues. The ends were cut back, 1 base at V and 2 bases at J, with 6 bases in the middle.

The J gene is TRBJ1-3, the V gene TRBV5-1, with 7 positions matching TRBD1. Per the germline V gene, CDR1 is SGHRS and CDR2 is YFSETQ. The CDR3 runs to 15 residues. V gave up 3 bases and J gave up 0 bases; unmatched junction bases: 3. The CDR3 loop is CASSWGQTSGNTIYF. CDR3 sequence (DNA): TGCGCCAGCAGCTGGGGACAGACCTCTGGAAACACCATATATTTT. The complete variable domain, with remaining parts taken from reference TRBV5-1 and TRBJ1-3, reads KAGVTQTPRYLIKTRGQQVTLSCSPISGHRSVSWYQQTPGQGLQFLFEYFSETQRNKGNFPGRFSGRQFSNSRSEMNVSTLELGDSALYLCASSWGQTSGNTIYFGEGSWLTVV.

This chain connects TRBV19 to TRBJ2-3; 8 nucleotides agree with TRBD2. The trim removed 6 bases at V and 3 bases at J, leaving 11 bases unmatched. The CDR3 loop spans 16 amino acids. Germline V gene lookup returns CDR1 LNHDA and CDR2 SQIVND (reference sequence). The CDR3 DNA follows: TGTGCCAGTAGCCGTCGGGGGACTAGACCAACAGATACGCAGTATTTT. Its protein is CASSRRGTRPTDTQYF.

This chain joins TRBV7-9 and TRBJ1-1; no clear D gene. Looked up from germline, CDR1 is SEHNR and CDR2 is FQNEAQ (reference sequence). V lost 6 bases and J lost 1, with 12 bases in between. The CDR3 is 14 residues long. The CDR3 here is CASSDPDPNTEAFF. For the CDR3, the DNA is TGTGCCAGCAGTGATCCAGACCCGAACACTGAAGCTTTCTTT.

The chain uses TRBV27 and TRBJ1-4; D may be TRBD1 (5 bases). CDR3 length: 14 amino acids. Germline CDR1 reads MNHEY; CDR2 reads SMNVEV (reference sequence). With 2 bases removed from V and 13 bases from J, the gap between germline ends came to 17 bases. The CDR3 here is CASSLGGARLRLFF. Written as DNA, the CDR3 is TGTGCCAGCAGTTTAGGAGGGGCGCGTTTACGACTGTTTTTT. The full variable domain, its missing parts supplied by reference TRBV27 and TRBJ1-4, is EAQVTQNPRYLITVTGKKLTVTCSQNMNHEYMSWYRQDPGLGLRQIYYSMNVEVTDKGDVPEGYKVSRKEKRNFPLILESPSPNQTSLYFCASSLGGARLRLFFGSGTQLSVL.

The chain couples TRBV5-1 to TRBJ2-7; the match to TRBD2 covers 7 bases. The CDR3 contains 12 residues. The trim removed 1 base at V and 6 bases at J, leaving 1 base unmatched. CDR1 is SGHRS, CDR2 YFSETQ, per germline. This CDR3 is CASSLSGVEQYF. In DNA, the CDR3 is TGCGCCAGCAGCTTGAGCGGGGTCGAGCAGTACTTC.

The V call is TRBV14, the J call TRBJ2-5, with 7 bases fitting TRBD2. Germline trimming cut 0 bases from V and 4 bases from J; bases unmatched to any gene: 5. The CDR3 covers 15 residues. CDR1 SGHDN and CDR2 FVKESK come from the germline V gene. The CDR3 DNA reads as TGTGCCAGCAGCCAAGATAGCGGCGGGGGAGAGACCCAGTACTTC. Translating gives CASSQDSGGGETQYF.

The V and J genes are TRBV5-1 and TRBJ1-1; 9 bases map to TRBD1. Trimming cost V 1 base and J 0 bases; bases outside gene matches: 10. This CDR3 is built from 18 residues. CDR1 is SGHRS, CDR2 YFSETQ, per germline. The CDR3 DNA reads as TGCGCCAGCAGCTTGTTTGCCTCGGGACAGGGATTGAACACTGAAGCTTTCTTT. It codes for CASSLFASGQGLNTEAFF.

The V gene is TRBV5-1, the J gene TRBJ2-7; 11 positions agree with TRBD1. The CDR3 is 15 amino acids. The J segment lost 3 bases and the V segment lost 4 bases, leaving 6 bases of the junction unmatched. The germline V gene has CDR1 SGHRS and CDR2 YFSETQ. The CDR3 DNA is TGCGCCAGCAGCATAGGGACAGGGGGTATCTACGAGCAGTACTTC. It translates to CASSIGTGGIYEQYF.

This clone was seen only a few times. The chain is built from TRBV20-1 and TRBJ1-2; 7 bases align to TRBD1. V dropped 6 bases and J dropped 2; count of bases not matched to a gene: 0. The CDR3 is made up of 11 amino acids. Looked up from germline, CDR1 is DFQATT and CDR2 is SNEGSKA (reference sequence). The CDR3 DNA reads as TGCAGTGCGGACAGGAACTATGGCTACACCTTC. Protein product: CSADRNYGYTF.